The 20 T cell receptor beta chains presented below share a single source sample, sequenced in a study of T cell responses to AZD1222 COVID-19 vaccine. TCRdb keeps only in-frame clones here, not all; method: immunoSEQ multiplex PCR. The table includes some 81,000 clones, about 89% detected once. The sequencing here drew on peripheral blood, taken 28 days after the second AZD1222 dose. The receptors stem from an adult who received the AZD1222 COVID-19 vaccine.

The chain uses TRBV5-1 and TRBJ2-5; no definite D call. The germline V gene has CDR1 SGHRS and CDR2 YFSETQ. The length of the CDR3 is 15 residues. Trimming removed 0 bases at V and 3 bases at J, with 12 bases between. CDR3 amino acids: CASSLDPAREETQYF. CDR3 nucleotide sequence: TGCGCCAGCAGCTTGGACCCGGCTCGGGAAGAGACCCAGTACTTC. Using reference TRBV5-1 and TRBJ2-5 for the parts outside the CDR3, the full variable domain is KAGVTQTPRYLIKTRGQQVTLSCSPISGHRSVSWYQQTPGQGLQFLFEYFSETQRNKGNFPGRFSGRQFSNSRSEMNVSTLELGDSALYLCASSLDPAREETQYFGPGTRLLVL.

The chain employs TRBV3-1 (or the pseudogene TRBV3-2) and TRBJ2-7, with a possible D match to TRBD1 (7 bases). Trimming took off 6 bases at V and 1 base at J, with 13 bases between the two ends. The CDR3 has 14 residues. Germline V gene data show CDR1 as LGHDT and CDR2 as YNNKEL (reference sequence). DNA of the CDR3: TGTGCCAGCAGGGCGCGGGGACAGTCCTACGAGCAGTACTTC. This sequence encodes CASRARGQSYEQYF.

The V gene is TRBV9, the J gene TRBJ2-3; TRBD1 is a possible D gene (6 bases). The germline CDR1 and CDR2 sequences are SGDLS and YYNGEE. The CDR3 runs 15 residues. Trimming removed 2 bases from V and 0 bases from J, with 10 bases in between. CDR3 nucleotide sequence: TGTGCCAGCAGCGTTGGACAGCCCAGCACAGATACGCAGTATTTT. Amino acid sequence: CASSVGQPSTDTQYF.

The chain couples TRBV9 to TRBJ1-2, with a weak D call TRBD1 (5 bases). CDR3 length equals 14 residues. The V gene lost 0 bases and the J gene lost 6 bases, with 12 bases spanning the gap. The germline CDR1 and CDR2 sequences are SGDLS and YYNGEE. The CDR3 here is CASSVDTGRDGYTF. The CDR3 DNA is TGTGCCAGCAGCGTAGACACGGGACGGGATGGCTACACCTTC.

The chain joins TRBV29-1 to TRBJ1-1; D remains ambiguous. Trimming removed 4 bases at V and 0 bases at J, with 9 bases between. Germline V lookup: CDR1 SQVTM, CDR2 ANQGSEA. The CDR3 consists of 13 residues. CDR3 DNA: TGCAGCGTTGGGGCGGACCTGAACACTGAAGCTTTCTTT. Its protein is CSVGADLNTEAFF.

The chain employs TRBV29-1 and TRBJ1-4; D is unclear. The CDR3 is made up of 16 amino acids. V was trimmed by 0 bases and J by 4 bases, leaving 15 bases between them. Germline CDR1 and CDR2: SQVTM and ANQGSEA. The CDR3 bases are TGCAGCGTTGAAGACTACGGGCGCGGGTTTAATGAAAAACTGTTTTTT. Its translation: CSVEDYGRGFNEKLFF.

The V call is TRBV28, the J call TRBJ2-2; tentatively, D is TRBD2 (5 bases). CDR1 and CDR2 (germline): MDHEN, SYDVKM. V lost 6 bases, J lost 8 bases, and 13 bases lay in between. The CDR3 sequence is 13 residues long. The CDR3 loop is CASRPYRRGELFF. CDR3 nucleotide sequence: TGTGCCAGCAGGCCATATAGGAGGGGGGAGCTGTTTTTT.

The genes are TRBV30 and TRBJ1-2; unclear D gene. Germline assignment: CDR1 GTSNPN and CDR2 SVGIG (reference sequence). This CDR3 contains 13 residues. Deletions cut 1 base from V and 3 bases from J, with 9 bases between. This chain's CDR3 is CAWSEFGDYGYTF. The CDR3 region has the DNA TGTGCCTGGAGTGAATTTGGGGACTATGGCTACACCTTC. Full variable domain (missing parts from reference TRBV30 and TRBJ1-2): SQTIHQWPATLVQPVGSPLSLECTVEGTSNPNLYWYRQAAGRGLQLLFYSVGIGQISSEVPQNLSASRPQDRQFILSSKKLLLSDSGFYLCAWSEFGDYGYTFGSGTRLTVV.

The chain employs TRBV7-8 and TRBJ1-1, with D perhaps TRBD1 (6 bases). Germline loops: CDR1 SGHVS, CDR2 FQNEAQ. The CDR3 has 15 residues. Between the trimmed V and J ends, which lost 1 base and 2 bases, there was a span of 11 bases. CDR3 in amino acids: CASSLGWTANTEAFF. The CDR3 DNA sequence: TGTGCCAGCAGCTTAGGATGGACAGCTAACACTGAAGCTTTCTTT. Complete variable domain (other parts from reference TRBV7-8 and TRBJ1-1): GAGVSQSPRYKVAKRGQDVALRCDPISGHVSLFWYQQALGQGPEFLTYFQNEAQLDKSGLPSDRFFAERPEGSVSTLKIQRTQQEDSAVYLCASSLGWTANTEAFFGQGTRLTVV.

The chain employs TRBV27 and TRBJ2-1; possible D gene TRBD2, 6 bases. Germline V lookup: CDR1 MNHEY, CDR2 SMNVEV (reference sequence). The CDR3 consists of 15 residues. V was clipped by 2 bases and J by 0 bases, with 8 bases between them. CDR3 region: CASSLAGSSYNEQFF. Written as DNA, the CDR3 is TGTGCCAGCAGTTTAGCCGGGAGCTCCTACAATGAGCAGTTCTTC.

This chain links TRBV10-2 with TRBJ1-4; 7 nucleotides line up with TRBD1. Germline trimming cut 7 bases from V and 5 bases from J; bases unmatched to any gene: 7. The CDR3 is 14 amino acids. Looked up from germline, CDR1 is WSHSY and CDR2 is SAAADI. As DNA, the CDR3 is TGCGCCAGCAACCCACAGGGGCCCAATGAAAAACTGTTTTTT. As protein: CASNPQGPNEKLFF.

The chain links TRBV19 to TRBJ1-3; D not resolved. Germline V lookup: CDR1 LNHDA, CDR2 SQIVND (reference sequence). V dropped 4 bases and J dropped 0 bases, with 10 bases sitting between them. CDR3 length: 15 residues. The CDR3 is CASSTYGNSGNTIYF. DNA of the CDR3: TGTGCCAGTAGTACTTACGGTAACTCTGGAAACACCATATATTTT.

The J gene is TRBJ1-6, the V gene TRBV5-6, with D possibly matching TRBD1 (5 bases). The CDR3 is 14 residues long. Between the trimmed V and J ends, which lost 4 bases and 8 bases, there was a span of 13 bases. In germline, CDR1 is SGHDT, CDR2 YYEEEE. The DNA of the CDR3 is TGTGCCAGCAGCATTCGGGGCCTTTATTCACCCCTCCACTTT. Residues: CASSIRGLYSPLHF. Complete variable domain (other parts from reference TRBV5-6 and TRBJ1-6): DAGVTQSPTHLIKTRGQQVTLRCSPKSGHDTVSWYQQALGQGPQFIFQYYEEEERQRGNFPDRFSGHQFPNYSSELNVNALLLGDSALYLCASSIRGLYSPLHFGNGTRLTVT.

The chain combines TRBV5-1 with TRBJ2-7; 9 positions match TRBD1. The CDR3 is 15 residues long. After removal of 4 bases from V and 2 bases from J, the junction contained 7 bases not matched to a gene. The germline CDR1 and CDR2 sequences are SGHRS and YFSETQ. The CDR3 loop is CASSPGDRGAYEQYF. The CDR3, as DNA: TGCGCCAGCAGCCCCGGTGACAGGGGGGCCTACGAGCAGTACTTC.

The V call is TRBV4-1, the J call TRBJ2-5; 13 bases line up with TRBD2. Unmatched junction bases numbered 5, after V lost 2 bases and J lost 2 bases. The germline V gene has CDR1 MGHRA and CDR2 YSYEKL. This CDR3 has 17 amino acids. The CDR3 DNA is TGCGCCAGCAGCCAACCGGGACTAGCGGGGTTGCAAGAGACCCAGTACTTC. Protein: CASSQPGLAGLQETQYF.

This clone was counted a few times. V and J are TRBV21-1 and TRBJ1-5. TRBV21-1 is flagged as a pseudogene. The CDR3 runs to 16 residues. CDR3: CASSNGGTVPNQPQHF. For the CDR3, the DNA is TGTGCCAGCAGCAATGGGGGAACGGTCCCCAATCAGCCCCAGCATTTT.

The rearrangement joins TRBV9 to TRBJ2-2; 11 nucleotides align to TRBD2. Germline CDR1 SGDLS, CDR2 YYNGEE. V dropped 4 bases and J dropped 7; count of bases not matched to a gene: 9. CDR3 length: 16 residues. This CDR3 reads CASSNGLAGAGGELFF. The CDR3, as DNA: TGTGCCAGCAGCAACGGACTAGCGGGTGCCGGCGGGGAGCTGTTTTTT.

The gene calls are TRBV19 and TRBJ1-5; TRBD1 aligns across 10 bases. J gave up 4 bases and V 3 bases, and 3 bases lay outside the gene matches. The CDR3 extends over 15 amino acids. The V gene's germline CDR1 is LNHDA and CDR2 SQIVND (reference sequence). CDR3 nucleotide sequence: TGTGCCAGTAGTATGGGACAGGGGCTTAATCAGCCCCAGCATTTT. Its protein is CASSMGQGLNQPQHF.

The rearrangement links TRBV5-1 to TRBJ1-2; the D gene is possibly TRBD1 (5 bases). Germline values: CDR1 SGHRS, CDR2 YFSETQ. CDR3 length equals 15 residues. Trimming stripped 1 base from V and 0 bases from J, with 10 bases between. CDR3 loop: CASSLSGGANYGYTF. CDR3 nucleotide sequence: TGCGCCAGCAGCTTGTCTGGGGGAGCTAACTATGGCTACACCTTC.

The V call is TRBV3-1 (or the pseudogene TRBV3-2), the J call TRBJ1-5; D is unresolved. Germline lookup yields CDR1 LGHDT and CDR2 YNNKEL (reference sequence). The V end lost 3 bases, the J end lost 6 bases, and 9 bases lay between the germline ends. This CDR3 has 13 residues. The CDR3 is CASSQGLAQPQHF. The CDR3 bases are TGTGCCAGCAGCCAGGGGTTGGCTCAGCCCCAGCATTTT.